Listed below are T cell receptor beta chains from one sample, sequenced in a study of blood T cell repertoires in COVID-19. Generated by immunoSEQ multiplex PCR, the TCRdb table keeps only in-frame clones and is missing some. The sample lists about 85,000 clones, approximately 80% seen once, with around 12% in the top ten. The specimen was peripheral blood. The receptors stem from a human donor in a cohort sampled during active COVID-19. Both conserved end residues are part of each CDR3. A D gene is named only where the DNA matches it firmly. Clone size is given for some rows only: seen once, a few or many times, or a class if the clone is expanded.

v_gene	abundance	d_gene	j_gene	CDR3nt	CDR3aa
TRBV5-1	NA	NA	TRBJ1-1	TGCGCCAGCAGCTTGCCCGGGAACACTGAAGCTTTCTTT	CASSLPGNTEAFF
TRBV19	NA	TRBD1	TRBJ2-2	TGTGCCAGTAGTATAGGGACAGGGTGGCGCACCGGGGAGCTGTTTTTT	CASSIGTGWRTGELFF
TRBV5-6	NA	TRBD1	TRBJ2-5	TGTGCCAGCACACGGGGACAGGGACGAGAGACCCAGTACTTC	CASTRGQGRETQYF
TRBV6-5	NA	NA	TRBJ1-1	TGTGCCAGCAGTTACTCGGGGGGGGCTTGGCCCGAAGCTTTCTTT	CASSYSGGAWPEAFF
TRBV5-1	NA	TRBD1	TRBJ1-6	TGCGCCAGCAGCTTGGGGGGACAGGGGCGTTCACCCCTCCACTTT	CASSLGGQGRSPLHF
TRBV1	NA	NA	TRBJ2-7	TGCACCAGCAGCCAAGAGACTAGCGGAGAGAGCTCCTACGAGCAGTACTTC	CTSSQETSGESSYEQYF
TRBV29-1	NA	NA	TRBJ1-4	TGCAGCGCACAGGGAATAGCAACTAATGAAAAACTGTTTTTT	CSAQGIATNEKLFF
TRBV29-1	once	NA	TRBJ2-3	TGCAGTGCCCGGTACGGCACAGATACGCAGTATTTT	CSARYGTDTQYF
TRBV7-2	once	TRBD1	TRBJ1-1	TGTGCCAGCAGGGGACAGGTATTATCATCTGAAGCTTTCTTT	CASRGQVLSSEAFF
TRBV4-1	NA	TRBD1	TRBJ2-1	TGCGCCAGCAGCCAAACCGGACAGGGTGAGTTCTTC	CASSQTGQGEFF
TRBV5-1	NA	NA	TRBJ1-1	TGCGCCAGCAGCTTTATGGGAAGGGGCCAAATCTCAGCTTTCTTT	CASSFMGRGQISAFF
TRBV5-5	NA	NA	TRBJ1-5	TGTGCCAGCAGCCTACTAATGACAGGATGGAATCAGCCCCAGCATTTT	CASSLLMTGWNQPQHF
TRBV10-3	NA	TRBD2	TRBJ2-7	TGTGCCATCAGTGAGTCAGGATCGGGGGGAGCCTACGAGCAGTACTTC	CAISESGSGGAYEQYF
TRBV27	NA	NA	TRBJ2-1	TGTGCCAGCAGTCGTACAGGGTACTACAATGAGCAGTTCTTC	CASSRTGYYNEQFF
TRBV4-1	NA	NA	TRBJ1-1	TGCGCCAGCAGCCAACCGCGGGGAGCGCCTAACACTGAAGCTTTCTTT	CASSQPRGAPNTEAFF
TRBV2	NA	NA	TRBJ1-4	TGTGCCAGCAGTGTACAGGCCTCAAATGAAAAACTGTTTTTT	CASSVQASNEKLFF
TRBV15	NA	TRBD2	TRBJ2-7	TGTGCCACCAGCAGAGATCCCGGCGGGGGGCCTGGCTACGAGCAGTACTTC	CATSRDPGGGPGYEQYF
TRBV2	NA	TRBD2	TRBJ2-3	TGTGCCAGCAAGAGACTAGCGTTCACAGATACGCAGTATTTT	CASKRLAFTDTQYF
TRBV2	NA	TRBD1	TRBJ2-7	TGTGCCAGCAGGGGACAGGGCAGGTCCTACGAGCAGTACTTC	CASRGQGRSYEQYF
TRBV6-6	NA	TRBD1	TRBJ1-1	TGTGCCAGCAGCCTAGGACAGGGGCTGAGGACTGAAGCTTTCTTT	CASSLGQGLRTEAFF
TRBV6-5	many	TRBD1	TRBJ1-1	TGTGCCAGCGGACAGGTTGGAGGTAGGAACACTGAAGCTTTCTTT	CASGQVGGRNTEAFF
TRBV11-2	NA	TRBD1	TRBJ1-1	TGTGCCAGCAGCTTAGGGACAGGGAAAGGGAACACTGAAGCTTTCTTT	CASSLGTGKGNTEAFF
TRBV18	NA	TRBD2	TRBJ2-3	TGTGCCAGCTGCATAGCGGGAGCCACAGATACGCAGTATTTT	CASCIAGATDTQYF
TRBV2	NA	NA	TRBJ1-1	TGTGCCAGCAGTCAGGAGGCAGCCCCTTCCCAAGCTTTCTTT	CASSQEAAPSQAFF
TRBV7-2	NA	NA	TRBJ1-2	TGTGCCAGCAGCTTATACTCGACCGACGTTAGGGGTGGCTACACCTTC	CASSLYSTDVRGGYTF
TRBV6-5	NA	NA	TRBJ2-5	TGTGCCAGCAGTTACCTTGGGGAAAGTCTAGCGTTCCAGTACTTC	CASSYLGESLAFQYF
TRBV5-1	NA	TRBD2	TRBJ2-1	TGCGCCAGCAGCTTGGAGCTAGCGGGTCCGAGCTCCTACAATGAGCAGTTCTTC	CASSLELAGPSSYNEQFF
TRBV27	NA	NA	TRBJ2-2	TGTGCCAGCAGTTTATCGAGGGCAGCCGCAACCGGGGAGCTGTTTTTT	CASSLSRAAATGELFF
TRBV6-1	NA	TRBD1	TRBJ1-6	TGTGCCAGCAGTGAAGGGGCAGGGGGCGCTTCACCCCTCCACTTT	CASSEGAGGASPLHF
TRBV21-1	NA	NA	TRBJ1-3	TGTGCCAGCAGCAAAGACGGGGGGAACAGTGCTGGCTCTGGAAACACCATATATTTT	CASSKDGGNSAGSGNTIYF
TRBV5-1	NA	TRBD2	TRBJ2-1	TGCGCCAGCAGTTGGGGGGGTGAGCAGTTCTTC	CASSWGGEQFF
TRBV4-1	NA	NA	TRBJ1-4	TGCGCCAGCAGCCAAGATGTTTTGGGGGGGGAAAAACTGTTTTTT	CASSQDVLGGEKLFF
TRBV18	NA	TRBD1	TRBJ1-5	TGTGCCAGCTCGTCGGGACAGGATAATCAGCCCCAGCATTTT	CASSSGQDNQPQHF
TRBV5-1	NA	NA	TRBJ2-3	TGCGCCAGCAGCTTGGGAGGGCGCGGCACAGATACGCAGTATTTT	CASSLGGRGTDTQYF
TRBV18	NA	TRBD1	TRBJ1-5	TGTGCCAGCTCAGACAGGGACGGTCAGCCCCAGCATTTT	CASSDRDGQPQHF
TRBV9	few	NA	TRBJ2-2	TGTGCCAGCAGCGTAGCCGGGAGCGGGAACACCGGGGAGCTGTTTTTT	CASSVAGSGNTGELFF
TRBV7-6	NA	NA	TRBJ2-7	TGTGCCAGCAGCTTAGCTCAGGGAACCAACGAGCAGTACTTC	CASSLAQGTNEQYF
TRBV3-1/TRBV3-2	NA	TRBD1	TRBJ2-2	TGTGCCAGCAGCCAAACCGGGACAGGGTATGGCGGGGAGCTGTTTTTT	CASSQTGTGYGGELFF
TRBV29-1	NA	TRBD1	TRBJ2-3	TGCAGCGTTGCACTAGGGACAGGGGGCACAGATACGCAGTATTTT	CSVALGTGGTDTQYF
TRBV5-6	NA	TRBD1	TRBJ1-1	TGTGCCAGCAGCTCGAGGCGGACAGGGGTTCCCAACACTGAAGCTTTCTTT	CASSSRRTGVPNTEAFF
TRBV4-1	few	TRBD1	TRBJ2-1	TGCGCCAGCAGCACAAGACAGGGGGATGAGCAGTTCTTC	CASSTRQGDEQFF
TRBV2	NA	TRBD2	TRBJ2-3	TGTGCCAGCAGTGCTCGGCTAGCGGGGGGGACCAGCACAGATACGCAGTATTTT	CASSARLAGGTSTDTQYF
TRBV7-9	NA	NA	TRBJ1-1	TGTGCCGCTGAGAGCACTGAAGCTTTCTTT	CAAESTEAFF
TRBV4-2	NA	NA	TRBJ1-2	TGTGCCAGCAGCCAAGGATTATCCGCGGACTATGGCTACACCTTC	CASSQGLSADYGYTF
TRBV29-1	NA	TRBD2	TRBJ2-1	TGCAGCGTTGAAGAGCGTAGCGGGGGGCCCTCAATTAATGAGCAGTTCTTC	CSVEERSGGPSINEQFF
TRBV9	few	NA	TRBJ1-3	TGTGCCAGCAGCGCCACTCCAGGACAGACGGCTGGAAACACCATATATTTT	CASSATPGQTAGNTIYF
TRBV5-1	NA	NA	TRBJ1-1	TGCGCCAGCAGCTTGGCCGGGGAGTACACTGAAGCTTTCTTT	CASSLAGEYTEAFF
TRBV5-1	few	TRBD1	TRBJ1-2	TGCGCCAGCAGCTTCCGCACAGGGGAAGAGGCCTATGGCTACACCTTC	CASSFRTGEEAYGYTF
TRBV2	NA	NA	TRBJ2-7	TGTGCCAGCAGTTATGATCGACAGACAACCTACGAGCAGTACTTC	CASSYDRQTTYEQYF
TRBV5-6	NA	NA	TRBJ1-2	TGTGCCAGCAGCTTGTATCCACAGGGTCTCACCTTC	CASSLYPQGLTF
TRBV7-3	NA	TRBD2	TRBJ2-7	TGTGCCAGCAGCCCCGGGGGGGCCGGCTACGAGCAGTACTTC	CASSPGGAGYEQYF
TRBV10-3	NA	TRBD2	TRBJ2-1	TGTGCCATCAGTGGGACTAGCGGGGGGGTAGAGCAGTTCTTC	CAISGTSGGVEQFF
TRBV5-1	NA	NA	TRBJ1-3	TGCGCCAGCAGCTTTCAGGGAGGCTCTGGAAACACCATATATTTT	CASSFQGGSGNTIYF